Below, one T cell receptor beta chain is given with its context. This entry belongs to a study of T cell changes during pregnancy in multiple sclerosis. TCRdb keeps only in-frame clones here, not all; method: immunoSEQ multiplex PCR. The sample shows tens of thousands of clones, 90% to 95% of them seen only once. The CDR3 consists of 16 residues. This TCR derives from a female donor in good health, enrolled as a control in a pregnancy study. The source material was CD4+ T cells from peripheral blood mononuclear cells, sampled in the third trimester of pregnancy. The chain uses TRBV12-2 and TRBJ1-2. TRBV12-2 counts as a pseudogene. CDR3 amino acids: CASRPGSAGSGGGYTF. DNA for the CDR3: TGTGCAAGTCGCCCAGGTTCCGCGGGGAGCGGCGGTGGCTACACCTTC.